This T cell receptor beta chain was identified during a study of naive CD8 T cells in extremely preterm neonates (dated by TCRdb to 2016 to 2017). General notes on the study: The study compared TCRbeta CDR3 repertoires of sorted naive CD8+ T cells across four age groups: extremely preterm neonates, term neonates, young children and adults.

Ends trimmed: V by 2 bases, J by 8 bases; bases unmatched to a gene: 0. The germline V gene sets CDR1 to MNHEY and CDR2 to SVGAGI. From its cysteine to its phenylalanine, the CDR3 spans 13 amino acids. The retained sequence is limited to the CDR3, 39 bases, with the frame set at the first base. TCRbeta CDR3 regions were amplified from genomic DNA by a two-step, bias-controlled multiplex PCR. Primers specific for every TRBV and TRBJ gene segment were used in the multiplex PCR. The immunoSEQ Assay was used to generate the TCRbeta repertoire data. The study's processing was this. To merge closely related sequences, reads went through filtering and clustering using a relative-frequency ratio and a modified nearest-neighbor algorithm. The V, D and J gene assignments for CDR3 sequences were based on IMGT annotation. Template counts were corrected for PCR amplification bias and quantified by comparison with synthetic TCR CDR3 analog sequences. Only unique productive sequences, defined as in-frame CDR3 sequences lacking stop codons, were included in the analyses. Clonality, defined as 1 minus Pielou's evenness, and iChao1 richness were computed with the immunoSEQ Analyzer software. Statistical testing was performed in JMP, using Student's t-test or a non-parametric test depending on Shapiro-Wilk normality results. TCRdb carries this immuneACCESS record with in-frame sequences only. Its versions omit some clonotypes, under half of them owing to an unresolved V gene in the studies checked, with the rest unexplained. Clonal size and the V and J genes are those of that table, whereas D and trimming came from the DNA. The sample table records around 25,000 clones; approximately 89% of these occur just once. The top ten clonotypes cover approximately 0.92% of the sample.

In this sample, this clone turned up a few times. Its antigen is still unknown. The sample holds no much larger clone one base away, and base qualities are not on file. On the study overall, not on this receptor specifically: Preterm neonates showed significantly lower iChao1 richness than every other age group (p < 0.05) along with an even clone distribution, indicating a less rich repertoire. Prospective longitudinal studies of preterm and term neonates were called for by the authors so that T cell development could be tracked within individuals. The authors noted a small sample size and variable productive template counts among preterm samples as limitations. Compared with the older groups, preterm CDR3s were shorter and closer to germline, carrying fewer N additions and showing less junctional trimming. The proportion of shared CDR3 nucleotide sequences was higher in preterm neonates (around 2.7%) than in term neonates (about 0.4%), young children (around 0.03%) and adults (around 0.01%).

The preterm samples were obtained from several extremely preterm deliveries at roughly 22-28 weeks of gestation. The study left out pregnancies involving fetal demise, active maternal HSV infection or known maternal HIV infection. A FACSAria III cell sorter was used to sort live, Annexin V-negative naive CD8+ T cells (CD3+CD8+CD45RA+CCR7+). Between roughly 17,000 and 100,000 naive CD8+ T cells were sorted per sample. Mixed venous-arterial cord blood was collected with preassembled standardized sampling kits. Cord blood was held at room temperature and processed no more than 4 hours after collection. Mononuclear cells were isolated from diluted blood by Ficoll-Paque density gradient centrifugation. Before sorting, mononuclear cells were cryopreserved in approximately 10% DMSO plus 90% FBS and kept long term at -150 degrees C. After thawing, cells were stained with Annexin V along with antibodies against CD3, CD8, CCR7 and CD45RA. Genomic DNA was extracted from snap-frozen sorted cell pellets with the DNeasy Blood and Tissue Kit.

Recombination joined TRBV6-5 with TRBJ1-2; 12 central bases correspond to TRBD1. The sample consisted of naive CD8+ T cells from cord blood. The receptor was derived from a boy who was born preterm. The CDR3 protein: CASSYGTGGGYTF. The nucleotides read TGTGCCAGCAGTTACGGGACAGGGGGCGGCTACACCTTC.